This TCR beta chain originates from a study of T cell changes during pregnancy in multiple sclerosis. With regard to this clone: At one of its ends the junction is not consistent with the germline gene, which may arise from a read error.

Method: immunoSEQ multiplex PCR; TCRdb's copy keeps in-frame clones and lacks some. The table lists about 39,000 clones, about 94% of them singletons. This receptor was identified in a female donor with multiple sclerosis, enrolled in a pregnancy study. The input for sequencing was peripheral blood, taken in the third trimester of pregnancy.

CDR3 protein: CASSFPGTVNAEAFF. Here the CDR3 DNA reads TGTGCCAGCAGCTTCCCCGGGACAGTGAACGCTGAAGCTTTCTTT. The rearrangement links TRBV5-6 to TRBJ1-1; 7 bases are a match to TRBD1. Germline CDR1 reads SGHDT; CDR2 reads YYEEEE. The CDR3 length is 15 residues.